This T cell receptor beta chain was captured in a study of PD-1 blockade in classical Hodgkin lymphoma. Time point noted: cycle 4 day 1 (C4D1), after 5 to 7 weeks of nivolumab. In every patient, relapse followed autologous stem cell transplantation, while exposure to brentuximab vedotin differed. As for this clone: What it binds is unknown.

Study-wide findings and caveats: Complete responders started with a diversity level that resembled newly diagnosed patients at baseline. Patients were excluded if nivolumab began under 1 year after ASCT (the autologous transplant).

This table comes from immunoSEQ multiplex PCR, and its TCRdb copy is limited to in-frame clones, with some not included. The data hold 50,000 to 65,000 clones, with 91% observed a single time. This clonotype originated in a human donor with classical Hodgkin lymphoma. This material consisted of peripheral blood mononuclear cells (PBMCs), taken before the fourth cycle of nivolumab.

CDR3 region: CASTRGMGTDTQYF. CDR3 DNA sequence: TGTGCCAGCACTCGGGGGATGGGCACAGATACGCAGTATTTT. The rearrangement links TRBV6-5 to TRBJ2-3, with D perhaps matching TRBD2 (6 bases). CDR1 is MNHEY, CDR2 SVGAGI, per germline. The CDR3 totals 14 residues. Trimming left V 7 bases short and J 1 base short, with 12 bases between.